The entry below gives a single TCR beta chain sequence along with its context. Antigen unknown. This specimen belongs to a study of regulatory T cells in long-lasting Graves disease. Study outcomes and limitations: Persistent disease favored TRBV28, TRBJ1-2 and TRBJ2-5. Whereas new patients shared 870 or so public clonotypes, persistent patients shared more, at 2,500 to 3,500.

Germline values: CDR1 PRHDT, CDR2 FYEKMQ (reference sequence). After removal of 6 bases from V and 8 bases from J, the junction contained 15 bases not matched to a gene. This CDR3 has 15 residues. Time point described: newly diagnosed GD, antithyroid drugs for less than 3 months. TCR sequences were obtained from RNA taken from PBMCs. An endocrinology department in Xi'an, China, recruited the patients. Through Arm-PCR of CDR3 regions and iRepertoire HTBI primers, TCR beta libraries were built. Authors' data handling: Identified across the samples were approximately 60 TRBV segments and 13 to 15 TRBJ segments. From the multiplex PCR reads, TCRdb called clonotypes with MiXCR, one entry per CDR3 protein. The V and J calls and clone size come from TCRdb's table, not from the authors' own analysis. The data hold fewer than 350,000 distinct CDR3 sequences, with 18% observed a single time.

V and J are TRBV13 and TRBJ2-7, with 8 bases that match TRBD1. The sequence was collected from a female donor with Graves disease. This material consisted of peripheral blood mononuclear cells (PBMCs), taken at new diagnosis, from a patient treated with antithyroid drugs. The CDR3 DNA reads TGTGCCAGCAGGCTTCCCGGGACAGGTGATACGAAGCAGTACTTC. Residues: CASRLPGTGDTKQYF.